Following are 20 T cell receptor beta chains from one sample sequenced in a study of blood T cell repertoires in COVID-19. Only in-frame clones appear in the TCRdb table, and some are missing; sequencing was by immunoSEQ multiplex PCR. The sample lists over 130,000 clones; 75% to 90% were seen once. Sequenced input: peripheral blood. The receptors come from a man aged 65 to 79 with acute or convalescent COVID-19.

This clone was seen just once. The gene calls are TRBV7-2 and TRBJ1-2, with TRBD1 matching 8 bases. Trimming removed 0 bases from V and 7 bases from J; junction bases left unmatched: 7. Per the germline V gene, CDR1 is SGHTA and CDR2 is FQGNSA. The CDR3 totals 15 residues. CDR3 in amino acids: CASSLAQGEVGGYTF. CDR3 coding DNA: TGTGCCAGCAGCTTAGCACAGGGGGAAGTAGGTGGCTACACCTTC.

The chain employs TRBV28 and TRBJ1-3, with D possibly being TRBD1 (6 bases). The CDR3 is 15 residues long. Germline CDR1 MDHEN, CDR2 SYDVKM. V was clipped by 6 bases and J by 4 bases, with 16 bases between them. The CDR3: CASSPGQSWGNTIYF. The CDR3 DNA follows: TGTGCCAGCAGCCCCGGACAGTCTTGGGGAAACACCATATATTTT.

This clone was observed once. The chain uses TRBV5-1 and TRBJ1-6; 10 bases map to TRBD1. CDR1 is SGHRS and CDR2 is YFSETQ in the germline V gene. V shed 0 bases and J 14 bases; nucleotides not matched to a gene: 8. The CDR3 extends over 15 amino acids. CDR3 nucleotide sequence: TGCGCCAGCAGCTTGGCGGGACAGGGGCCGGAGGCCCTCCACTTT. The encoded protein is CASSLAGQGPEALHF.

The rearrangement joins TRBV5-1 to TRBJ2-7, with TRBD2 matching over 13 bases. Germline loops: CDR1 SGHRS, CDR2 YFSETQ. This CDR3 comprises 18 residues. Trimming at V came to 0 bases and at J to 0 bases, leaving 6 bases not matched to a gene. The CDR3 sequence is CASSLGLAGGSFSYEQYF. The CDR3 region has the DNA TGCGCCAGCAGCTTGGGACTAGCGGGAGGTAGTTTCTCCTACGAGCAGTACTTC. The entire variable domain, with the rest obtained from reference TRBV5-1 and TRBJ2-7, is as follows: KAGVTQTPRYLIKTRGQQVTLSCSPISGHRSVSWYQQTPGQGLQFLFEYFSETQRNKGNFPGRFSGRQFSNSRSEMNVSTLELGDSALYLCASSLGLAGGSFSYEQYFGPGTRLTVT.

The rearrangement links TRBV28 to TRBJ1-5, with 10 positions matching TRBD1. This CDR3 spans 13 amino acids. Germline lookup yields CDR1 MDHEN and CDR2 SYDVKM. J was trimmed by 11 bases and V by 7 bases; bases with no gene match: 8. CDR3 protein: CASTGQGGRAQHF. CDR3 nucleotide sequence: TGTGCCAGCACTGGACAGGGGGGTAGGGCCCAGCATTTT.

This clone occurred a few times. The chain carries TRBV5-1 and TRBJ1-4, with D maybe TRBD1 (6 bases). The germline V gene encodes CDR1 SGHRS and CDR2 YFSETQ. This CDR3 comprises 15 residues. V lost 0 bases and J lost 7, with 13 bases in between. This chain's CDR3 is CASSLAGGRGEKLFF. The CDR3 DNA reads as TGCGCCAGCAGCTTGGCCGGGGGGCGCGGTGAAAAACTGTTTTTT.

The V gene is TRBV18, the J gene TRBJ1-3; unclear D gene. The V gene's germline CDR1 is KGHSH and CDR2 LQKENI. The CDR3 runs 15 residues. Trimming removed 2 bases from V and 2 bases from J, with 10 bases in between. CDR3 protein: CASSPGSIAGNTIYF. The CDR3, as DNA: TGTGCCAGCTCACCAGGTTCCATAGCTGGAAACACCATATATTTT.

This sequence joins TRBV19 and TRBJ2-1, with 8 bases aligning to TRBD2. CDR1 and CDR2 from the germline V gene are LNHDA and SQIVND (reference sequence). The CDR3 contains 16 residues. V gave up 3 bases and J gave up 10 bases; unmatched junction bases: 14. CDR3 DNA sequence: TGTGCCAGTAGTATGAGAGCGGGGGTCCCCCTGGGCGAGCAGTTCTTC. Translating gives CASSMRAGVPLGEQFF.

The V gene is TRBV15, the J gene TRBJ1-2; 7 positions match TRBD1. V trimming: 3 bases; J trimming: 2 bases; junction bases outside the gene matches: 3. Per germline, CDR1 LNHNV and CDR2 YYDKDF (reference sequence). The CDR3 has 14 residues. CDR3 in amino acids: CATSSHRGNYGYTF. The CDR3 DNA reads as TGTGCCACCAGCAGTCACAGGGGCAACTATGGCTACACCTTC.

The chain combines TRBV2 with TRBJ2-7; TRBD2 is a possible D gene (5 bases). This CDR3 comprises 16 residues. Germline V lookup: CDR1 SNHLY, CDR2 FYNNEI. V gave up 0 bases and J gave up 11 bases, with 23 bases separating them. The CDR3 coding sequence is TGTGCCAGCAGTGAAGCGTGGTTAGGTCTTGGTGGGAGAGAGTACTTC. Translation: CASSEAWLGLGGREYF.

CDR3 loop: CAWSPLGAADNEQFF. CDR3 DNA: TGTGCCTGGAGTCCCTTAGGGGCTGCCGACAATGAGCAGTTCTTC. The chain employs TRBV30 and TRBJ2-1; maybe TRBD1 (5 bases). V lost 2 bases and J lost 5, with 16 bases in between. Germline CDR1 GTSNPN, CDR2 SVGIG (reference sequence). The CDR3 is 15 amino acids.

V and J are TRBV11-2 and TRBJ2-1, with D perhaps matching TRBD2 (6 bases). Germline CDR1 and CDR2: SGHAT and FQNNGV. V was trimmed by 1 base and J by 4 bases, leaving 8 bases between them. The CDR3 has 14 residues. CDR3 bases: TGTGCCAGCAGCTTAGCGGGGGAGTACAATGAGCAGTTCTTC. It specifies CASSLAGEYNEQFF.

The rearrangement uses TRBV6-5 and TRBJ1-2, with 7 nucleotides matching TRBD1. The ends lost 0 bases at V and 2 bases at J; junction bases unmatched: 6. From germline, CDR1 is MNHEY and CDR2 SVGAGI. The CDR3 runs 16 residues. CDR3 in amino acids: CASSYSVGTVNYGYTF. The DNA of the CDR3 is TGTGCCAGCAGTTACTCGGTTGGGACAGTGAACTATGGCTACACCTTC.

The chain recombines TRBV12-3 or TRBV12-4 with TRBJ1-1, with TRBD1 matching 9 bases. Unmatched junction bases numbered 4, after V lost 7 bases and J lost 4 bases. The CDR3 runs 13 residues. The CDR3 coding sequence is TGTGCCAGCACCCAGACAGGGGGCACTGAAGCTTTCTTT. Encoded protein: CASTQTGGTEAFF.

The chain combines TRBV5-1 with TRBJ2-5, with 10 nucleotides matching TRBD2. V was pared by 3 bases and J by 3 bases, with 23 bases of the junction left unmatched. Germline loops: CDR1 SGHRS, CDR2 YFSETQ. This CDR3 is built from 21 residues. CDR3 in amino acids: CASSSPGRQTAPGLAEETQYF. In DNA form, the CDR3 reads TGCGCCAGCAGCTCCCCGGGCAGGCAAACTGCCCCCGGACTAGCGGAAGAGACCCAGTACTTC.

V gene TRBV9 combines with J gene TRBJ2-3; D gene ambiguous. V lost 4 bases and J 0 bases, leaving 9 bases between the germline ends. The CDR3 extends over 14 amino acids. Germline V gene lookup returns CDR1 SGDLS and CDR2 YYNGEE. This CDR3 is CASSPGWSTDTQYF. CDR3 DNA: TGTGCCAGCAGCCCGGGTTGGAGCACAGATACGCAGTATTTT.

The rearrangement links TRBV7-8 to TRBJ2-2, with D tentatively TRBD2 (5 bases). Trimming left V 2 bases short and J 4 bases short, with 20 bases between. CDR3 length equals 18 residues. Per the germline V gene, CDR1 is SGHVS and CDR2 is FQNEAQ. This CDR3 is CASSLHGNPRPGTGELFF. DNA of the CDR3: TGTGCCAGCAGCTTACACGGGAACCCGAGGCCGGGCACCGGGGAGCTGTTTTTT.

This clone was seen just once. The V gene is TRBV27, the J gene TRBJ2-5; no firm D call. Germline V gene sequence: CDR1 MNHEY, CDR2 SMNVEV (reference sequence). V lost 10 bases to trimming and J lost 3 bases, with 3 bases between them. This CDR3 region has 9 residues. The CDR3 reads CATKETQYF. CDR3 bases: TGTGCCACTAAAGAGACCCAGTACTTC.

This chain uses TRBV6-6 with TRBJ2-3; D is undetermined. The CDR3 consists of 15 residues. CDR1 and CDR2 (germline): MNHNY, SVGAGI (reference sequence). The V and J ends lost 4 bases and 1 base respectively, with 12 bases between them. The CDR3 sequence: CASSSQLVRTDTQYF. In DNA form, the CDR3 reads TGTGCCAGCAGTTCCCAGCTAGTTCGCACAGATACGCAGTATTTT.

The CDR3 DNA follows: TGTGCCAGCAGCCCGACTAGCGGGGCAGATACGCAGTATTTT. This encodes CASSPTSGADTQYF. The rearrangement joins TRBV3-1 (or the pseudogene TRBV3-2) to TRBJ2-3; 11 bases align to TRBD2. V lost 4 bases and J lost 4; bases outside the gene matches: 1. There are 14 residues in the CDR3. The germline V gene has CDR1 LGHDT and CDR2 YNNKEL (reference sequence).